This T cell receptor beta chain was obtained from a study of T-cell reconstitution after alpha-beta-depleted transplantation in children. This clonotype was seen only a few times. Researchers prepared the TCRbeta library using unique molecular identifiers, the study reports. TCRdb used MiXCR to reprocess the PCR reads, holding one entry per CDR3 protein. The profile shows 500,000 or so distinct CDR3 sequences, over 25% of them singletons. Trimming took off 0 bases at V and 5 bases at J, with 12 bases between the two ends. Looked up from germline, CDR1 is LGHNA and CDR2 is YSLEER. CDR3 length equals 15 residues.

Source: PBMCs from the stem cell graft donor, taken from the stem cell graft. This sequence joins TRBV4-3 and TRBJ2-3; TRBD1 is a possible D gene (5 bases). This TCR came from a human donor who donated a stem cell graft to a child with aplastic anemia. CDR3 region: CASSQDARVQDTQYF. The CDR3 DNA reads TGCGCCAGCAGCCAAGATGCCAGGGTCCAAGATACGCAGTATTTT.